The present T cell receptor (beta chain) was sequenced within a study of OX40 agonist ivuxolimab in advanced cancers. Study at large: Hepatocellular carcinoma, melanoma, renal cell or head and neck cancer affected the dose-escalation patients.

This clone was detected only a few times. The antigen is undetermined. Study findings and constraints: Some nonresponders likewise displayed low normalized T-cell clonal expansion. Within 6 weeks, CD4+ and CD8+ blood T cells expanded clonally at 0.1 to 3.0 mg/kg.

Profiled with immunoSEQ multiplex PCR; TCRdb holds only in-frame clones, not every one. Of over 9,000 clones listed, 66% are singletons. This CDR3 has 13 amino acids. Sampling of blood occurred at baseline, cycle 4 day 1, and cycle 7 day 1. The chain links TRBV1 to TRBJ2-6; TRBD2 is taken as the D call from the table, unchecked against the DNA. TRBV1 corresponds to a pseudogene. This clonotype was sampled from an adult with an advanced solid tumor such as melanoma, head and neck, liver or kidney cancer. Source: CD4+ or CD8+ T cells sorted from blood, taken in a trial of the OX40 agonist ivuxolimab. The CDR3 region is CTSSEYRANVLTF. The CDR3 coding sequence is TGCACCAGCAGCGAGTATCGGGCCAACGTCCTGACTTTC.